Listed below are T cell receptor beta chains from one sample, sequenced in a study of blood T cell repertoires in COVID-19. Data came from immunoSEQ multiplex PCR; TCRdb stores just in-frame clones and leaves some out. The data hold 75,000 to 90,000 clones, with approximately 86% observed a single time. The sequenced sample consisted of peripheral blood. The source of these receptors is a man of 80 years or more with active or convalescent COVID-19. Both conserved end residues are part of each CDR3. D genes are given only for firm matches. Size is stated for part of the rows, as once, few or many counts, or as a class when the clone is expanded.

TRBJ1-1,.,TRBV5-1,.,CASHRLGGLNEAFF,TGCGCCAGCCACAGGTTGGGGGGGCTGAATGAAGCTTTCTTT
TRBJ1-5,.,TRBV28,.,CASSLPAGVFQPQHF,TGTGCCAGCAGTTTGCCGGCAGGCGTATTTCAGCCCCAGCATTTT
TRBJ2-5,.,TRBV11-3,.,CASSLEGPPRQETQYF,TGTGCCAGCAGCTTAGAGGGCCCCCCACGACAAGAGACCCAGTACTTC
TRBJ1-1,.,TRBV5-5,.,CASSLVITEAFF,TGTGCCAGCAGCTTGGTTATCACTGAAGCTTTCTTT
TRBJ1-4,.,TRBV15,TRBD1,CATSGGPGQGGEKLFF,TGTGCCACCAGCGGGGGGCCGGGACAGGGTGGAGAAAAACTGTTTTTT
TRBJ2-2,.,TRBV13,.,CASSPRGTTGELFF,TGTGCCAGCAGCCCGAGGGGGACCACCGGGGAGCTGTTTTTT
TRBJ2-2,.,TRBV5-1,.,CASSSTGTSTGELFF,TGCGCCAGCAGCTCGACAGGAACGAGCACCGGGGAGCTGTTTTTT
TRBJ2-2,.,TRBV6-6,TRBD2,CASSLQGGATGELFF,TGTGCCAGCAGTCTCCAGGGAGGGGCCACCGGGGAGCTGTTTTTT
TRBJ2-1,.,TRBV2,.,CASSGLVSYNEQFF,TGTGCCAGCAGTGGACTGGTGTCCTACAATGAGCAGTTCTTC
TRBJ2-5,.,TRBV5-1,.,CASSLGQQETQYF,TGCGCCAGCAGCTTGGGACAGCAAGAGACCCAGTACTTC
TRBJ1-1,.,TRBV5-1,TRBD1,CASRRTGGTEAFF,TGCGCCAGCCGTAGGACAGGGGGCACTGAAGCTTTCTTT
TRBJ2-5,.,TRBV3-1/TRBV3-2,.,CASSQGGFLWETQYF,TGTGCCAGCAGCCAGGGGGGTTTCCTCTGGGAGACCCAGTACTTC
TRBJ1-5,.,TRBV6-5,.,CASRGPVSGQPQHF,TGTGCCAGCAGGGGGCCAGTCTCAGGGCAGCCCCAGCATTTT
TRBJ1-1,.,TRBV24-1,.,CATAVRGGTEAFF,TGTGCCACCGCTGTTCGGGGTGGGACTGAAGCTTTCTTT
TRBJ1-1,.,TRBV7-2,.,CASNMYGGQSTEAFF,TGTGCCAGCAATATGTACGGGGGGCAGAGCACTGAAGCTTTCTTT
TRBJ1-6,.,TRBV14,TRBD1,CASSRTGGVSPLHF,TGTGCCAGCAGCCGGACAGGGGGTGTTTCACCCCTCCACTTT
TRBJ1-2,.,TRBV4-2,TRBD1,CASSQHPTGNRGYTF,TGTGCCAGCAGCCAACACCCGACAGGGAACCGCGGCTACACCTTC
TRBJ2-3,.,TRBV7-3,TRBD2,CASSVVSGSHTTQYF,TGTGCCAGCAGCGTCGTTAGCGGGAGTCATACTACGCAGTATTTT
TRBJ1-1,.,TRBV16,.,CASSHSSVVNTEAFF,TGTGCCAGCAGCCACTCCAGCGTGGTGAACACTGAAGCTTTCTTT
TRBJ1-6,.,TRBV19,.,CASSIDFSVTPLHF,TGTGCCAGTAGTATAGATTTCTCTGTTACACCCCTCCACTTT
TRBJ2-6,.,TRBV7-9,.,CASSFDSPRDGANVLTF,TGTGCCAGCAGCTTCGACTCCCCCCGGGATGGGGCCAACGTCCTGACTTTC
TRBJ1-3,once,TRBV2,.,CASSELRYSGNTIYF,TGTGCCAGCAGTGAGCTCAGGTACTCTGGAAACACCATATATTTT
TRBJ1-2,.,TRBV6-1,.,CASSVGGGGAPYGYTF,TGTGCCAGCAGTGTCGGGGGAGGTGGGGCGCCCTATGGCTACACCTTC
TRBJ1-2,once,TRBV6-4,.,CASREADRYNYGYTF,TGTGCCAGCAGGGAGGCCGACCGATATAACTATGGCTACACCTTC
TRBJ1-1,.,TRBV3-1/TRBV3-2,.,CASSRVGFGTEAFF,TGTGCCAGCAGCCGCGTTGGGTTCGGGACTGAAGCTTTCTTT
TRBJ1-6,.,TRBV2,TRBD1,CASSSQGARSPLHF,TGTGCCAGCAGTAGTCAGGGGGCTCGGTCACCCCTCCACTTT
TRBJ2-3,.,TRBV2,.,CASSGSADTQYF,TGTGCCAGCAGTGGTAGTGCAGATACGCAGTATTTT
TRBJ2-1,.,TRBV2,TRBD2,CASRASGSSYNEQFF,TGTGCCAGCAGGGCTAGCGGGTCCTCCTACAATGAGCAGTTCTTC
TRBJ1-4,.,TRBV5-1,TRBD1,CASSGDRGRDEKLFF,TGCGCCAGCAGCGGGGACAGGGGGCGAGATGAAAAACTGTTTTTT
TRBJ2-1,.,TRBV24-1,TRBD1,CATSGLPGQGGNEQFF,TGTGCCACCAGTGGCTTGCCCGGACAGGGGGGGAATGAGCAGTTCTTC
TRBJ1-5,.,TRBV2,.,CASSEGNSQPQHF,TGTGCCAGCAGTGAAGGGAACAGCCAGCCCCAGCATTTT
TRBJ2-1,once,TRBV19,TRBD1,CASSISAWDRGDEQFF,TGTGCCAGTAGTATATCGGCGTGGGACAGGGGAGATGAGCAGTTCTTC
TRBJ1-3,.,TRBV2,.,CASSGTGNTIYF,TGTGCCAGCAGTGGGACAGGAAACACCATATATTTT
TRBJ1-6,.,TRBV7-2,.,CASSGNSPLHF,TGTGCCAGCAGCGGCAATTCACCCCTCCACTTT
TRBJ1-2,.,TRBV29-1,TRBD1,CSVEDGQGVYGYTF,TGCAGCGTTGAAGATGGTCAGGGGGTCTATGGCTACACCTTC
TRBJ2-2,.,TRBV11-3,TRBD2,CASRSLAGGRGTGELFF,TGTGCCAGCAGATCACTAGCGGGAGGCCGCGGGACCGGGGAGCTGTTTTTT
TRBJ1-5,.,TRBV28,TRBD1,CASSSRGQVSYQPQHF,TGTGCCAGCAGTTCCCGCGGACAGGTTAGCTATCAGCCCCAGCATTTT
TRBJ1-1,.,TRBV30,.,CAWSAGLVSGTEAFF,TGTGCCTGGAGTGCAGGGTTGGTGTCGGGCACTGAAGCTTTCTTT
TRBJ2-5,.,TRBV7-2,.,CASSTYQETQYF,TGTGCCAGCAGCACTTACCAAGAGACCCAGTACTTC
TRBJ1-1,.,TRBV4-2,.,CASSRGQLNTEAFF,TGTGCCAGCAGCCGTGGACAGTTGAACACTGAAGCTTTCTTT
TRBJ1-1,.,TRBV29-1,.,CSVEDPRPTGRVTEAFF,TGCAGCGTTGAAGATCCCCGTCCTACAGGGCGGGTCACTGAAGCTTTCTTT
TRBJ2-3,.,TRBV10-1,TRBD1,CASSESSLVGQGTDTQYF,TGCGCCAGCAGTGAGTCGAGTTTGGTGGGACAGGGCACAGATACGCAGTATTTT
TRBJ1-6,once,TRBV19,TRBD1,CASGTGGSPLHF,TGTGCCAGTGGGACAGGGGGTTCACCCCTCCACTTT
TRBJ1-1,.,TRBV29-1,TRBD1,CSAGQANTEAFF,TGCAGCGCCGGACAGGCAAACACTGAAGCTTTCTTT
TRBJ2-5,.,TRBV15,TRBD2,CATSRGAFGGGRASRGETQYF,TGTGCCACCAGCAGAGGGGCCTTCGGCGGCGGGAGGGCCAGTCGGGGAGAGACCCAGTACTTC
TRBJ2-1,.,TRBV7-2,TRBD2,CASSLRVAAGGLYNEQFF,TGTGCCAGCAGCTTACGGGTTGCGGCGGGGGGGCTATACAATGAGCAGTTCTTC
TRBJ1-5,once,TRBV27,.,CASSRQGGSQPQHF,TGTGCCAGCAGTAGGCAGGGAGGCAGCCAGCCCCAGCATTTT
TRBJ2-6,.,TRBV3-1/TRBV3-2,.,CASSHWGGRGSGANVLTF,TGTGCCAGCAGCCATTGGGGTGGTAGGGGTAGTGGGGCCAACGTCCTGACTTTC
TRBJ1-5,few,TRBV7-6,.,CASSLSETQPQHF,TGTGCCAGCAGCTTAAGCGAAACCCAGCCCCAGCATTTT
TRBJ1-4,.,TRBV6-1,.,CASSEPAQGHEKLFF,TGTGCCAGCAGTGAACCCGCCCAGGGGCATGAAAAACTGTTTTTT
TRBJ2-4,.,TRBV5-4,.,CASSVSTVDIQYF,TGTGCCAGCAGCGTCTCGACAGTGGACATTCAGTACTTC
TRBJ2-1,.,TRBV6-5,TRBD1,CASSPDRASNEQFF,TGTGCCAGCAGTCCCGACAGGGCTAGCAATGAGCAGTTCTTC
TRBJ2-1,.,TRBV12-5,TRBD2,CASGLVRKRESGNEQFF,TGTGCTAGTGGTTTGGTACGGAAGCGGGAGAGTGGTAATGAGCAGTTCTTC
TRBJ2-4,.,TRBV7-8,.,CASSPDTLAAGNIQYF,TGTGCCAGCAGCCCAGACACGTTGGCCGCGGGAAACATTCAGTACTTC
TRBJ2-5,.,TRBV5-1,TRBD2,CASSFNGGERQETQYF,TGCGCCAGCAGTTTCAATGGGGGGGAGAGACAAGAGACCCAGTACTTC
TRBJ1-2,.,TRBV25-1,TRBD1,CASSTGVGDYGYTF,TGTGCCAGCAGCACAGGGGTGGGGGACTATGGCTACACCTTC
TRBJ1-6,few,TRBV5-1,.,CASSLGSGINSPLHF,TGCGCCAGCAGCTTGGGGTCGGGGATAAATTCACCCCTCCACTTT